This T cell receptor (beta chain) derives from a study of blood T cell repertoires in COVID-19. Overall study context: From the United States, Italy and Spain came samples of acute and convalescent COVID-19. Nucleic acid was either cDNA or gDNA, and it came from T cells, B-cell-depleted T cells, or PBMCs.

In the study's own analysis: Quantification of nucleated cells was approximated via reference gene primer amplification. This table comes from immunoSEQ multiplex PCR, and its TCRdb copy is limited to in-frame clones, with some not included. V, J and clone size are taken as reported in that table, and D and trimming were inferred from the DNA itself. This sample has over 100,000 clones; 70% to 90% occur once, and the top ten carry less than 1.5%. The specimen was peripheral blood. The sequence derives from a man aged 40-49 years with acute or convalescent COVID-19.

The CDR3 DNA follows: TGTGCCAGCAGTTCCGCCCTCCGGATCAGGGTAGGAACTCGCGAGCAGTACTTC. It specifies CASSSALRIRVGTREQYF. The chain has TRBV27 and TRBJ2-7; possible D gene TRBD1, 5 bases. The germline gives CDR1 MNHEY, CDR2 SMNVEV (reference sequence). Trimming pared 4 bases from V and 6 bases from J, leaving 28 bases between. The CDR3 is 18 residues long.